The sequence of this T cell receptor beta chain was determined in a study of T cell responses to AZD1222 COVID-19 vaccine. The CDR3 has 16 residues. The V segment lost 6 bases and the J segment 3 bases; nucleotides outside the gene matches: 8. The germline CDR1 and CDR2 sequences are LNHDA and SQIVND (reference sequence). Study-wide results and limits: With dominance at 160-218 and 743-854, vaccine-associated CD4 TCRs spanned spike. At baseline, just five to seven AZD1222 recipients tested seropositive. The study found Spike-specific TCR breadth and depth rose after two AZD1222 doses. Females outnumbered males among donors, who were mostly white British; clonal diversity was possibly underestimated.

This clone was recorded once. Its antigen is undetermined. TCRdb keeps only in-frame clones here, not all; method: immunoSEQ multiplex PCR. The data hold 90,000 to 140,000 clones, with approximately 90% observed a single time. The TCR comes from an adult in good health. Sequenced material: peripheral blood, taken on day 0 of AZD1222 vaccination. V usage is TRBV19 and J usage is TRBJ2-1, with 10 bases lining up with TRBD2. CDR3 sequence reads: CASRLAGALGYNEQFF. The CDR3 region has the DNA TGTGCCAGTAGGCTAGCGGGGGCTTTGGGCTACAATGAGCAGTTCTTC.